A single sample is the source of the 4 T cell receptor beta chains below, sequenced in a study of Ad26.COV2.S vaccination and SARS-CoV-2 variants. Clones were read by immunoSEQ multiplex PCR, and TCRdb kept only the in-frame ones, dropping some. Of a few hundred thousand clones in the sample, about 80% were seen once. Treatment denoted: around 19 received Ad26.COV2.S at low or high dose, single or two shots; about 5 received placebo; per-sample allocation not given. Repertoires come from day 63 after the first vaccine or placebo injection. The specimen was peripheral blood, collected in a trial of Ad26.COV2.S vaccine versus placebo. The source of these receptors is a person between 18 and 65 years old who received the Ad26.COV2.S COVID-19 vaccine or a placebo.

The chain carries TRBV13 and TRBJ2-2; D remains ambiguous. Trimming left V 8 bases short and J 2 bases short, with 27 bases between. The CDR3 is 19 amino acids. Germline loops: CDR1 PRHDT, CDR2 FYEKMQ (reference sequence). This chain's CDR3 is CASGPTPILVGPNTGELFF. CDR3 nucleotide sequence: TGTGCCAGCGGCCCTACTCCAATTTTAGTGGGCCCCAACACCGGGGAGCTGTTTTTT.

V and J are TRBV27 and TRBJ1-1; D remains unclear. V was clipped by 8 bases and J by 7 bases, with 14 bases between them. Per germline, CDR1 MNHEY and CDR2 SMNVEV (reference sequence). The CDR3 runs 12 residues. This chain's CDR3 is CASGNRLNEAFF. The CDR3 bases are TGTGCCAGCGGTAATAGGCTGAATGAAGCTTTCTTT.

The J gene is TRBJ2-7, the V gene TRBV6-1; a possible D gene is TRBD2 (5 bases). The CDR3 extends over 14 amino acids. The germline V gene has CDR1 MNHNS and CDR2 SASEGT. Trimming removed 3 bases from V and 3 bases from J, with 12 bases in between. CDR3 bases: TGTGCCAGCAGTGATATGGCGGGTAGCTACGAGCAGTACTTC. This codes for CASSDMAGSYEQYF.

The CDR3 nucleotides read TGTGCCAGCAGCTTGAGCGGGGGGGTCTCCTACAATGAGCAGTTCTTC. Its protein product is CASSLSGGVSYNEQFF. The rearrangement uses TRBV7-3 and TRBJ2-1; the match to TRBD2 covers 10 bases. V lost 3 bases and J lost 0; bases outside the gene matches: 2. The CDR3 sequence is 16 residues long. The germline CDR1 and CDR2 sequences are SGHTA and FQGTGA.